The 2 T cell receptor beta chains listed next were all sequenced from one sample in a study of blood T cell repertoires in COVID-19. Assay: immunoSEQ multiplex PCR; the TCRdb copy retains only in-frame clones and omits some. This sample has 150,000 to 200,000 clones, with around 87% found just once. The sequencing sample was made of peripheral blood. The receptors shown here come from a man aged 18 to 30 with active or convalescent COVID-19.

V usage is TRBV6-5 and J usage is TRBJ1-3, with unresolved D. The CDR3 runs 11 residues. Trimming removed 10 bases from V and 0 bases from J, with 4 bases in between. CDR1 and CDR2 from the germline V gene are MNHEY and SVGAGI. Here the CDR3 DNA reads TGTGCCACCGGCTCTGGAAACACCATATATTTT. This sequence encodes CATGSGNTIYF.

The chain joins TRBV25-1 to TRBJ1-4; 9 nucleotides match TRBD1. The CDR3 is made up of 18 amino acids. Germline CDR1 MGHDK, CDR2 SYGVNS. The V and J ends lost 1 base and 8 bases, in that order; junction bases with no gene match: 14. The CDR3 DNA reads TGTGCCAGCAGTGAATTCACAGGGGGCCTACCCTTACGGGAAAAACTGTTTTTT. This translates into CASSEFTGGLPLREKLFF.